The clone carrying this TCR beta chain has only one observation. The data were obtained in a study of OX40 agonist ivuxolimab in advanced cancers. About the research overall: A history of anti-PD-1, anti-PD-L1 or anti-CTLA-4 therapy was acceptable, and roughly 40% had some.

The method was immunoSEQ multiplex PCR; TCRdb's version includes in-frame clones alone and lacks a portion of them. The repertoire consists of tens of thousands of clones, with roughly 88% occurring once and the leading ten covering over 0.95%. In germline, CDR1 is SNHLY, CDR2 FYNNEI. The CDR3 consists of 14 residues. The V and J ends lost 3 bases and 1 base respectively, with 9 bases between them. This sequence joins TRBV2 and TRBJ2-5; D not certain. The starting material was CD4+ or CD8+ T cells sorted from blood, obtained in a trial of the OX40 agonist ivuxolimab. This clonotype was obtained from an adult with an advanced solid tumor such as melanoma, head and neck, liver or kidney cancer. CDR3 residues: CASSDRSVQETQYF. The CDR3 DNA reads TGTGCCAGCAGTGACCGGTCGGTCCAAGAGACCCAGTACTTC. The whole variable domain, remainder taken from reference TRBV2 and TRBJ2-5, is EPEVTQTPSHQVTQMGQEVILRCVPISNHLYFYWYRQILGQKVEFLVSFYNNEISEKSEIFDDQFSVERPDGSNFTLKIRSTKLEDSAMYFCASSDRSVQETQYFGPGTRLLVL.